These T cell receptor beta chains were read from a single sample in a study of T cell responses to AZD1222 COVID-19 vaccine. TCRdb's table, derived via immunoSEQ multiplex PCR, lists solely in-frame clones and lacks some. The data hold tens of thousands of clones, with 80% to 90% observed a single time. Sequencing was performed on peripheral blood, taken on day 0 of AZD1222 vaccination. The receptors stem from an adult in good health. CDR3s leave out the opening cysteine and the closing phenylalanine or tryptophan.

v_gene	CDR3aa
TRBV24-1	ATSDSGQGQETQY
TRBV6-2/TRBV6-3	ASSYSMNHRGSWY
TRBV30	AWSVRGPLKNNEQF
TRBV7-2	ASRNYRVTDTQY
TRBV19	ASSISSSGANVLT
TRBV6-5	ASRRSGGSGNTIY
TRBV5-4	ASSLTSGRTGELF
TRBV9	ASSASGEKPNTEAF
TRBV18	ASSPQAFGYT
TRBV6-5	ASSYKAGAREQY
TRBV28	ASSLFEWVAGGDGEQY
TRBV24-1	ATSAGTSGYNEQF
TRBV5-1	ASSPGTGDTGELF
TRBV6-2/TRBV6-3	ASSQTSGRSYNEQF
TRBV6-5	ASSYHSSGSSYEQY
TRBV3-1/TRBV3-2	ASSQEAGHSPLH
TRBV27	ASSLLDPDTQY
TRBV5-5	ASSRQGGHGELF
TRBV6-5	ASSGPGTSTYEQY
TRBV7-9	ASSGGAEAGREQY
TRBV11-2	ASSLLADRSYEQY
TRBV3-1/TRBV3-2	ASSGEIGDSNQPQH
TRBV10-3	AISSSGANEQF
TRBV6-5	ASRGVTRQPQH
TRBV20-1	SASRAAGSTDTQY
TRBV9	ASSVATFSAEAF
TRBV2	ASSLGSGRATYEQY
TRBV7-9	ASSPGVGGGSTEAF
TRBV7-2	ASSNLPGGSSGNTIY
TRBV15	ATSTIWGGSYNEQF
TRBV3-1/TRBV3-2	ASSQQGAGNTIY
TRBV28	ASSTAYEQY
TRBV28	ASSLTGLYNEQF
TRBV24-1	ATSDLPLAATGELF
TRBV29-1	SGTGEGVTYNEQF
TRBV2	ASSEDYEQY
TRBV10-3	AIRQWQGDMNTEAF
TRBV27	ASSPLVAGNYNEQF
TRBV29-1	SVPVPGQGVYEQY
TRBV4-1	ASTPGQDSGTEAF
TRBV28	ASSSNDGFNSPLH
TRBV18	ASSPGPGRYEQY
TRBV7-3	AGQGRESNQPQH
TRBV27	ASSPRTSGNSYEQY
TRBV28	ASNTGGDTQY
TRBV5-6	ASSFGRDRVFLEREQY
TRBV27	ASSIGTGSTRGYT